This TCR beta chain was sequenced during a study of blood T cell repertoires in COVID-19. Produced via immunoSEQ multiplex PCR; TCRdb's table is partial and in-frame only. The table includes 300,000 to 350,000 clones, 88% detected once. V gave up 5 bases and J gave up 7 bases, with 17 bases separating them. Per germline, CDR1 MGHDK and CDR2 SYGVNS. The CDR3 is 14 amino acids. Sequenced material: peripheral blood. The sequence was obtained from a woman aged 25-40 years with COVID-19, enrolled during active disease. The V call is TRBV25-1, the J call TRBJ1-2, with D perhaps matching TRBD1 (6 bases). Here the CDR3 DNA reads TGTGCCAGCAGTCAGGGGCCCGCCTGGGGTGGCTACACCTTC. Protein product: CASSQGPAWGGYTF.